This TCR beta chain was retrieved from a study of cytomegalovirus exposure and HLA in healthy donors. Study-level findings and limits: Researchers reported in a later analysis that common viral pathogens appeared linked to several top clusters. Accurate HLA-A and HLA-B prediction from TCR beta sequences was reported for most subjects.

V was pared by 6 bases and J by 5 bases, with 17 bases between. Per the germline V gene, CDR1 is ENHRY and CDR2 is SYGVKD. This CDR3 has 14 amino acids. Researchers ran the PCR with 60 Vbeta and 13 Jbeta primers. Sequenced by immunoSEQ multiplex PCR; TCRdb stores in-frame clones only, minus some. This table holds 150,000 or so clones, 80% found once. With respect to this clone: Its antigen is still unknown.

Sequencing used PBMCs. The genes are TRBV10-3 and TRBJ2-7; possibly TRBD1 for D (6 bases). This receptor was obtained from a middle-aged man in good health and CMV-seronegative. Written as DNA, the CDR3 is TGTGCCATCAGGCCGTCCACAGGGTCCCACGAGCAGTACTTC. Protein sequence: CAIRPSTGSHEQYF.